These 27 T cell receptor beta chains share one sample of origin, sequenced in a study of post-analysis software for immune sequencing data. cDNA libraries for TCR beta contained unique molecular identifiers. MiXCR, run by TCRdb on the PCR reads, gives a single entry per CDR3 protein. Of some 160,000 distinct CDR3 sequences in the sample, around 36% were seen once. The specimen was blood, collected after autologous hematopoietic stem cell transplantation. These receptors all come from a girl between 10 and 17 years old with multiple sclerosis.

The chain recombines TRBV14 with TRBJ2-7; a possible D gene is TRBD2 (5 bases). Germline CDR1 SGHDN, CDR2 FVKESK. The V gene lost 0 bases and the J gene lost 7 bases, with 25 bases spanning the gap. This CDR3 comprises 18 residues. For the CDR3, the DNA is TGTGCCAGCAGCCAAGAAGTTTCACGGGGATACGTTATTACTGAGCAGTACTTC. Its protein product is CASSQEVSRGYVITEQYF.

This sequence joins TRBV7-9 and TRBJ2-7; 8 nucleotides line up with TRBD2. V lost 5 bases and J lost 5; bases outside the gene matches: 2. Germline V gene lookup returns CDR1 SEHNR and CDR2 FQNEAQ (reference sequence). This CDR3 has 12 amino acids. CDR3 in amino acids: CASSRGGNEQYF. DNA of the CDR3: TGTGCCAGCAGCCGCGGGGGGAACGAGCAGTACTTC.

The J gene is TRBJ2-1, the V gene TRBV11-2, with 10 bases that match TRBD2. The V segment lost 0 bases and the J segment 6 bases; nucleotides outside the gene matches: 5. The V gene's germline CDR1 is SGHAT and CDR2 FQNNGV. The CDR3 sequence is 16 residues long. DNA of the CDR3: TGTGCCAGCAGCTTAGATCGTCTAGCGGGAGCCAATGAGCAGTTCTTC. Protein product: CASSLDRLAGANEQFF.

The rearrangement links TRBV9 to TRBJ1-2; D gene uncertain. The CDR3 spans 14 residues. Trimming took 0 bases from V and 6 from J, leaving 12 bases between them. The germline gives CDR1 SGDLS, CDR2 YYNGEE. CDR3 in amino acids: CASSVGWGSDGYTF. In DNA form, the CDR3 reads TGTGCCAGCAGCGTAGGATGGGGATCCGATGGCTACACCTTC.

This clonotype has more than one count but fewer than ten. The chain employs TRBV20-1 and TRBJ2-5; perhaps TRBD2 as D (6 bases). Germline loops: CDR1 DFQATT, CDR2 SNEGSKA (reference sequence). Trimming removed 6 bases at V and 5 bases at J, with 19 bases between. CDR3 length: 14 amino acids. The CDR3 reads CSARSGGNKETQYF. The CDR3 DNA reads TGCAGTGCCCGTAGCGGAGGAAATAAGGAGACCCAGTACTTC.

This clonotype was observed a few times. This chain connects TRBV24-1 to TRBJ2-2; 7 bases align to TRBD2. The ends lost 3 bases at V and 3 bases at J; junction bases unmatched: 6. The CDR3 is 16 residues long. Germline-derived CDR1 and CDR2 are KGHDR and SFDVKD. The CDR3 nucleotides are TGTGCCACCAGTGATCACAGCGGGACTTACACCGGGGAGCTGTTTTTT. Translated, it gives CATSDHSGTYTGELFF.

V is TRBV6-4 and J is TRBJ2-1, with D maybe TRBD1 (8 bases). Germline V gene sequence: CDR1 MRHNA, CDR2 SNTAGT. The CDR3 contains 15 residues. Between the trimmed V and J ends, which lost 5 bases and 12 bases, there was a span of 23 bases. Written as DNA, the CDR3 is TGTGCCAGCAGTCCAACAGGGGGAGGGGCAGATACGCAGTTCTTC. Translation gives CASSPTGGGADTQFF.

Remarks on this clonotype: A much larger clone lies one base from this, so it may be a read error. This chain links TRBV20-1 with TRBJ2-1, with TRBD2 identical over 8 bases. The CDR3 is 17 amino acids. Germline V CDR1 and CDR2: DFQATT, SNEGSKA (reference sequence). Germline trimming cut 5 bases from V and 0 bases from J; bases unmatched to any gene: 12. The CDR3: CSAFRTSRRISYNEQFF. The CDR3 nucleotides read TGCAGTGCTTTTAGGACTAGCAGGAGGATCTCCTACAATGAGCAGTTCTTC.

The rearrangement uses TRBV12-3 or TRBV12-4 and TRBJ2-1; 9 bases map to TRBD2. The DNA end lines up better with TRBJ2-7; the J call may be wrong. The CDR3 is 18 residues long. CDR3 DNA: TGTGCCAGCAGTTTTCACCTGAAGACTAGCGGACTCTTCAATGAGCAGTACTTC. This codes for CASSFHLKTSGLFNEQYF.

The V and J genes are TRBV28 and TRBJ1-5; no firm D call. The CDR3 extends over 14 amino acids. With 3 bases removed from V and 4 bases from J, the gap between germline ends came to 10 bases. CDR1 and CDR2 (germline): MDHEN, SYDVKM. The CDR3 loop reads CASSFFQANQPQHF. In DNA, the CDR3 is TGTGCCAGCAGTTTTTTCCAGGCTAATCAGCCCCAGCATTTT.

This chain links TRBV12-3 or TRBV12-4 with TRBJ2-1; 9 nucleotides align to TRBD2. The trim removed 6 bases at V and 6 bases at J, leaving 9 bases unmatched. The CDR3 runs 15 residues. The DNA for the CDR3 is TGTGCCAGCAGCCAGGGCGGGGGGGAAATCAATGAGCAGTTCTTC. It specifies CASSQGGGEINEQFF.

The chain uses TRBV12-3 or TRBV12-4 and TRBJ2-7; D perhaps matches TRBD1 (5 bases). The CDR3 has 15 amino acids. V gave up 3 bases and J gave up 2 bases, with 14 bases separating them. The CDR3 loop is CASSFSFSGTYEQYF. The CDR3 DNA follows: TGTGCCAGCAGTTTTTCCTTTTCAGGGACCTACGAGCAGTACTTC.

J is TRBJ2-7 and V is TRBV27, with D hard to call. Germline values: CDR1 MNHEY, CDR2 SMNVEV (reference sequence). The CDR3 spans 17 residues. V was cut by 3 bases and J by 2 bases, with 20 bases left in between. For the CDR3, the DNA is TGTGCCAGCAGTTTTTCCGCCTTAAAGCTTCTGACCTACGAGCAGTACTTC. This translates into CASSFSALKLLTYEQYF.

The chain employs TRBV3-1 and TRBJ2-7; D is possibly TRBD2 (7 bases). V was cut by 3 bases and J by 0 bases, with 12 bases left in between. The germline V gene encodes CDR1 LGHDT and CDR2 YNNKEL (reference sequence). The CDR3 extends over 15 amino acids. The CDR3, as DNA: TGTGCCAGCAGCCATACAGGGAGGGCCTCCTACGAGCAGTACTTC. It yields the protein CASSHTGRASYEQYF.

About this clonotype: A much larger clone differs from this one at a single base, so this may be a read error. The chain uses TRBV20-1 and TRBJ2-5; the D gene is possibly TRBD1 (5 bases). The J call may not be correct, given that the DNA end is closer to TRBJ2-1. From germline, CDR1 is DFQATT and CDR2 SNEGSKA (reference sequence). This CDR3 has 15 amino acids. The CDR3 region is CSATDSIPIQETQFF. In nucleotides, the CDR3 is TGCAGTGCGACAGACAGCATACCAATCCAAGAGACCCAGTTCTTC.

The sample holds a few counts of this clonotype. In DNA, the CDR3 is TGTGCCAGCAGCTTCGGGACTAGCGGCTCCTACGAGCAGTACTTC. Amino acids: CASSFGTSGSYEQYF. The genes are TRBV7-9 and TRBJ2-7, with 11 bases that match TRBD2. The CDR3 spans 15 residues. Germline trimming cut 3 bases from V and 0 bases from J; bases unmatched to any gene: 1. Germline values: CDR1 SEHNR, CDR2 FQNEAQ (reference sequence).

Many counts were recorded for this clonotype. The rearrangement joins TRBV20-1 to TRBJ2-5; TRBD1 aligns across 7 bases. The V gene end was trimmed by 4 bases and the J gene end by 5 bases; junction bases not matched to a gene: 10. CDR3 length: 14 residues. Germline assignment: CDR1 DFQATT and CDR2 SNEGSKA (reference sequence). The CDR3 sequence: CSATLLTGTETQYF. CDR3 sequence (DNA): TGCAGTGCTACCCTATTGACAGGGACCGAGACCCAGTACTTC.

The chain has TRBV9 and TRBJ2-1; TRBD2 aligns across 9 bases. CDR1 and CDR2 (germline): SGDLS, YYNGEE. Trimming took 0 bases from V and 5 from J; bases not matched to a gene: 9. The CDR3 sequence is 17 residues long. The CDR3 sequence is CASSVDPPSGIHNEQFF. CDR3 in DNA: TGTGCCAGCAGCGTAGACCCCCCTAGCGGGATTCACAATGAGCAGTTCTTC. Filled out from reference TRBV9 and TRBJ2-1, the complete variable domain reads DSGVTQTPKHLITATGQRVTLRCSPRSGDLSVYWYQQSLDQGLQFLIQYYNGEERAKGNILERFSAQQFPDLHSELNLSSLELGDSALYFCASSVDPPSGIHNEQFFGPGTRLTVL.

This clonotype was counted only a few times. The chain links TRBV6-5 to TRBJ1-5; TRBD1 matches at 9 bases. J was trimmed by 6 bases and V by 4 bases; bases with no gene match: 7. This CDR3 is built from 15 residues. Germline V gene sequence: CDR1 MNHEY, CDR2 SVGAGI. CDR3 protein: CASSSTGGRGQPQHF. The CDR3, as DNA: TGTGCCAGCAGTTCAACAGGGGGCAGAGGTCAGCCCCAGCATTTT.

The rearrangement links TRBV20-1 to TRBJ2-1; 10 bases agree with TRBD2. Per the germline V gene, CDR1 is DFQATT and CDR2 is SNEGSKA (reference sequence). The CDR3 loop spans 17 amino acids. V lost 4 bases and J lost 0; bases outside the gene matches: 9. The CDR3 here is CSAMSSGSASSYNEQFF. The CDR3 DNA is TGCAGTGCTATGTCTAGCGGGAGTGCGAGCTCCTACAATGAGCAGTTCTTC.

The chain employs TRBV29-1 and TRBJ2-1; 9 nucleotides line up with TRBD1. With 0 bases clipped from V and 8 bases from J, the junction kept 11 bases outside the gene matches. The germline gives CDR1 SQVTM, CDR2 ANQGSEA. The CDR3 length is 16 residues. CDR3 nucleotides: TGCAGCGTTGAAGATCCGAGACAGGGGGTTAACGATGAGCAGTTCTTC. Translated, it gives CSVEDPRQGVNDEQFF.

The sample holds a few counts of this clonotype. The rearrangement joins TRBV20-1 to TRBJ2-3; perhaps TRBD1 as D (5 bases). The CDR3 is 13 amino acids. The ends were cut back, 5 bases at V and 2 bases at J, with 11 bases in the middle. Germline-derived CDR1 and CDR2 are DFQATT and SNEGSKA (reference sequence). As DNA, the CDR3 is TGCAGTGCTGCACGACAGTCCACAGATACGCAGTATTTT. It is translated as CSAARQSTDTQYF.

Here the CDR3 reads CSAYSTTSGRVNEQFF. For the CDR3, the DNA is TGCAGTGCCTACTCGACCACTAGCGGGAGGGTCAATGAGCAGTTCTTC. The chain links TRBV20-1 to TRBJ2-1; 13 bases match TRBD2. The CDR3 consists of 16 residues. The ends lost 6 bases at V and 6 bases at J; junction bases unmatched: 11. CDR1 and CDR2 (germline): DFQATT, SNEGSKA (reference sequence).

V usage is TRBV6-8 and J usage is TRBJ2-7, with D unresolved. V lost 6 bases, J lost 2 bases, and 17 bases lay in between. Germline CDR1 MNHGY, CDR2 SAAAGT. The CDR3 is 15 amino acids. The CDR3 region has the DNA TGTGCCAGCAGGCCGTTTGAACTCACCACCTACGAGCAGTACTTC. Translation gives CASRPFELTTYEQYF.

The V gene is TRBV29-1, the J gene TRBJ2-1, with D possibly being TRBD1 or TRBD2 (5 bases each). V dropped 0 bases and J dropped 10 bases, with 16 bases sitting between them. The CDR3 spans 14 residues. Germline assignment: CDR1 SQVTM and CDR2 ANQGSEA. In DNA, the CDR3 is TGCAGCGTTGAAGAGGGGGTTCCCCACTACGAGCAGTTCTTC. This sequence encodes CSVEEGVPHYEQFF.

This clonotype occurred a few times. The gene calls are TRBV4-2 and TRBJ1-6; 9 nucleotides line up with TRBD1. Germline V gene lookup returns CDR1 LGHNA and CDR2 YNFKEQ. V trimming: 6 bases; J trimming: 11 bases; junction bases outside the gene matches: 5. The CDR3 has 13 amino acids. CDR3 DNA sequence: TGTGCCAGCAGTGGGGACAGGGCCCCACCCCTCCACTTT. Amino acid sequence: CASSGDRAPPLHF.

This clonotype was counted many times. The chain is built from TRBV13 and TRBJ2-1, with 13 bases fitting TRBD2. The V and J ends lost 5 bases and 0 bases, in that order; junction bases with no gene match: 7. This CDR3 comprises 18 residues. Per the germline V gene, CDR1 is PRHDT and CDR2 is FYEKMQ (reference sequence). This CDR3 is CASSPTSGRSNSYNEQFF. The CDR3 region has the DNA TGTGCCAGCAGCCCGACTAGCGGGAGGTCCAACTCCTACAATGAGCAGTTCTTC.